This TCR beta chain was found in a study of human T cells and chemical hapten exposure. For the library, individual cDNA molecules each received unique molecular identifiers. In the source study's methods: With a range of about 20,000 to 750,000, the median per sample was about 92,000 TCRs. TCRdb redid the calling of the RACE reads with MiXCR, one entry per CDR3 protein. These V and J calls rely on TCRdb rather than the paper's analysis. The sample has around 130,000 distinct CDR3 sequences, approximately 9% seen once. Described time point: healthy volunteer bleed at 2 weeks. Total RNA was extracted from unfractionated whole blood. This CDR3 has 14 residues. Trimming removed 5 bases at V and 3 bases at J, with 14 bases between. Germline V lookup: CDR1 WNHNN, CDR2 SYGVQD (reference sequence). This clonotype was seen many times.

The clonotype was recovered from a male donor in good health. Some clones in this sample may be carry-over from other donors' samples. The sample taken for sequencing was whole blood. The chain couples TRBV10-1 to TRBJ2-7; D is perhaps TRBD2 (6 bases). CDR3 sequence: CASSPTTRGYEQYF. As DNA, the CDR3 is TGCGCCAGCAGTCCTACGACTAGGGGCTACGAGCAGTACTTC.